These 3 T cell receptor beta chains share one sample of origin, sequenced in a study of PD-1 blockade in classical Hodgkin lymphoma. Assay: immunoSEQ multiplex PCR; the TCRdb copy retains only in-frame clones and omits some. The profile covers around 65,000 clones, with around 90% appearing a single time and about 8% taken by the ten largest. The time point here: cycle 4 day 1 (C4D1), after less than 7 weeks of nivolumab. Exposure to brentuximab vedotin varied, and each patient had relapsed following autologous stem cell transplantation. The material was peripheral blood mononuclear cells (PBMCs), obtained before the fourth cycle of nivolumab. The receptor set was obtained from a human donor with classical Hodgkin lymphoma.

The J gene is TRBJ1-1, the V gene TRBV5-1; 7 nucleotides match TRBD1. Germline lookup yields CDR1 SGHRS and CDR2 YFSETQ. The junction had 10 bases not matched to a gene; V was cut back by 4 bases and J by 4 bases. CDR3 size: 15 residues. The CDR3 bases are TGCGCCAGCAGCCCGGGGGACAGAGGAACCACTGAAGCTTTCTTT. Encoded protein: CASSPGDRGTTEAFF.

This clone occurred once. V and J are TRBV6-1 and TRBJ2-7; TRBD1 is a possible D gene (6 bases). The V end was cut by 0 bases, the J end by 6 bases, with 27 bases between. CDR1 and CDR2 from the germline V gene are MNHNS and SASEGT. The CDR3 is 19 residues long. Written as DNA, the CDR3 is TGTGCCAGCAGTGAAGCTTGGCAGGGGATTACCTTAACTCAACCCGAGCAGTACTTC. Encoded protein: CASSEAWQGITLTQPEQYF.

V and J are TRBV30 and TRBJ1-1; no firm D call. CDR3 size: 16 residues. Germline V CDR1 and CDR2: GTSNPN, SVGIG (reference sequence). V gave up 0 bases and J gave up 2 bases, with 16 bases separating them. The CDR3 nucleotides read TGTGCCTGGAGTGTAAAGCTCGGAGCCATTAACACTGAAGCTTTCTTT. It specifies CAWSVKLGAINTEAFF.